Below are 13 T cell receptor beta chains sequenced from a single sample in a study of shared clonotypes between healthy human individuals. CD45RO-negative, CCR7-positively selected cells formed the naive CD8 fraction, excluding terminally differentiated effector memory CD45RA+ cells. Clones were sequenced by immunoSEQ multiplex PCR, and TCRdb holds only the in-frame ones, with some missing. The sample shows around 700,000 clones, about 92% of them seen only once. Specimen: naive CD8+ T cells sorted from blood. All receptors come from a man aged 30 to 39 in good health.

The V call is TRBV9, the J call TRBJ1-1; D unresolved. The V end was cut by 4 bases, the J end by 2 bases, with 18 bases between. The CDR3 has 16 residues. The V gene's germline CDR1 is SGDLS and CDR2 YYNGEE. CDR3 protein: CASSPWEGGLNTEAFF. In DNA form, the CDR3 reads TGTGCCAGCAGCCCGTGGGAAGGCGGACTTAACACTGAAGCTTTCTTT.

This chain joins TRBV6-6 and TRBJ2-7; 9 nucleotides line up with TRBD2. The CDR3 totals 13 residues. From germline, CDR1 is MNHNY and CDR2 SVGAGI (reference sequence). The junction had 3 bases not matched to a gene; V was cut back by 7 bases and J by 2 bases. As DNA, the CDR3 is TGTGCCAGCAAACTAGCGGGCGCCTACGAGCAGTACTTC. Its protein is CASKLAGAYEQYF.

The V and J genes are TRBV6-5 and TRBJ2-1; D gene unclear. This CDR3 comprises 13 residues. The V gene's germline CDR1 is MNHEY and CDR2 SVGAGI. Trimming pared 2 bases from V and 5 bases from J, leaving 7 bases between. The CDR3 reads CASSYDTNNEQFF. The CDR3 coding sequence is TGTGCCAGCAGTTACGACACCAACAATGAGCAGTTCTTC.

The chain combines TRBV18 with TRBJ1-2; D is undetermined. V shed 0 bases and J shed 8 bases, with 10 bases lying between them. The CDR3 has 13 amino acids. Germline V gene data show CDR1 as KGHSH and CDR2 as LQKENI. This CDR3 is CASSPPAGRGYTF. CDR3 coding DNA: TGTGCCAGCTCACCACCAGCGGGCCGGGGCTACACCTTC. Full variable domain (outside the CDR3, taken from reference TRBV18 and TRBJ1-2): NAGVMQNPRHLVRRRGQEARLRCSPMKGHSHVYWYRQLPEEGLKFMVYLQKENIIDESGMPKERFSAEFPKEGPSILRIQQVVRGDSAAYFCASSPPAGRGYTFGSGTRLTVV.

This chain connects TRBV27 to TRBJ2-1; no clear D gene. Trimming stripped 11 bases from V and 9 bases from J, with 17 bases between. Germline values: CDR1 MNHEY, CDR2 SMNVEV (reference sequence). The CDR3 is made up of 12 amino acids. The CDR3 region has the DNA TGTGCCTCCAGTGACGGTCGGCGTGAGCAGTTCTTC. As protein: CASSDGRREQFF.

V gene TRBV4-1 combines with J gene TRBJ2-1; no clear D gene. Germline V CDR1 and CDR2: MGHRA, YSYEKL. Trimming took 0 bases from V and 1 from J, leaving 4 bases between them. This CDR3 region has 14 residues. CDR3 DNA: TGCGCCAGCAGCCAAGAGAGTTCCTACAATGAGCAGTTCTTC. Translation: CASSQESSYNEQFF.

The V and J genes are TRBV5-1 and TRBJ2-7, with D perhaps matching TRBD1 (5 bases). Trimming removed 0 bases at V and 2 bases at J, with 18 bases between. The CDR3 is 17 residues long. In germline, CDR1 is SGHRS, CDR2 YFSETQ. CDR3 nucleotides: TGCGCCAGCAGCTTGGAGGGGATGGGCCCTCCCACCTACGAGCAGTACTTC. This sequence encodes CASSLEGMGPPTYEQYF.

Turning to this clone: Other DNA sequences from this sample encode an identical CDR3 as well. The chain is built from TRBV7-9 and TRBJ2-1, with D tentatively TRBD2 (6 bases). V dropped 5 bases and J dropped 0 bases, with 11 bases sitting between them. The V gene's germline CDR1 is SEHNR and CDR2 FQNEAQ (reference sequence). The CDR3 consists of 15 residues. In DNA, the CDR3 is TGTGCCAGCAGCAGCGCCGGGGGCTCCTACAATGAGCAGTTCTTC. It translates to CASSSAGGSYNEQFF. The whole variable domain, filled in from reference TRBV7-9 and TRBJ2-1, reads DTGVSQNPRHKITKRGQNVTFRCDPISEHNRLYWYRQTLGQGPEFLTYFQNEAQLEKSRLLSDRFSAERPKGSFSTLEIQRTEQGDSAMYLCASSSAGGSYNEQFFGPGTRLTVL.

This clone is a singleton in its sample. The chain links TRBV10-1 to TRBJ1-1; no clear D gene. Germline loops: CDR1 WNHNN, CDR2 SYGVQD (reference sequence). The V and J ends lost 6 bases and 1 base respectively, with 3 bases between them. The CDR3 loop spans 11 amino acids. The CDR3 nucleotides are TGCGCCAGCAGGAGGAACACTGAAGCTTTCTTT. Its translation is CASRRNTEAFF.

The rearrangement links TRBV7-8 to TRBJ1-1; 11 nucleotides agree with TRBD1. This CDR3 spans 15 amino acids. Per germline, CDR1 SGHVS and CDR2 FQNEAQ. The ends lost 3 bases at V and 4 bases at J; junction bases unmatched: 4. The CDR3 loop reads CASSFRTGGRTEAFF. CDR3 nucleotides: TGTGCCAGCAGCTTTAGGACAGGGGGCCGCACTGAAGCTTTCTTT.

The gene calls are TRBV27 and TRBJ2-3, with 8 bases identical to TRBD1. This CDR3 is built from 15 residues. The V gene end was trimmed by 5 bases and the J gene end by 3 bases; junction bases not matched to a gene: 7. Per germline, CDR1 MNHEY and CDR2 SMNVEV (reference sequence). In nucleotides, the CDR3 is TGTGCCAGCAGTCCGGGACAGGATAGAACAGATACGCAGTATTTT. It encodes CASSPGQDRTDTQYF.

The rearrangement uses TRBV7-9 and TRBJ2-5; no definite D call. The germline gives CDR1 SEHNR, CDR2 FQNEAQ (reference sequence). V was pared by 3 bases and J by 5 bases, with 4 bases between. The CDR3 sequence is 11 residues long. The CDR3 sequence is CASSFKETQYF. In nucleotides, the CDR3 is TGTGCCAGCAGCTTTAAGGAGACCCAGTACTTC.

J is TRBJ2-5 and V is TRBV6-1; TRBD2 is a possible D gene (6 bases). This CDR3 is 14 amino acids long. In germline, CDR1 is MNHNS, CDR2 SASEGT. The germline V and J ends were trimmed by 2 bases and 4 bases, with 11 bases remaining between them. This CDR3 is CASSESAAGETQYF. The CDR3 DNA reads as TGTGCCAGCAGTGAAAGCGCAGCGGGAGAGACCCAGTACTTC.